This note documents a single TCR beta chain sequence. Its antigen is not identified. Other nucleotide sequences in the sample specify the same CDR3. The authors reverse transcribed all of the isolated RNA, so sequencing captured expressed TCRB transcripts. Repertoires were generated with immunoSEQ multiplex PCR, while TCRdb's copy carries only in-frame clones and drops some. There are 250,000 to 350,000 clones in the sample; around 15% occur only once, and 0.015% to 0.02% lies in the top ten. CDR1 is SGHTA and CDR2 is FQGNSA in the germline V gene. The germline V and J ends were trimmed by 3 bases and 4 bases, with 6 bases remaining between them. This CDR3 region has 12 residues. The data were obtained in a study of beta chain features in type 1 diabetes. Study outcomes and limitations: Shorter TCRB CDR3s, moderately but significantly so, were found in Type 1 diabetes patients in all four CD4+ subsets.

Sorted CD4+ subsets: naive, central memory, regulatory, stem cell-like memory (CD45RO/CCR7/CD25/CD127/CD95/CD27 panel). The gene calls are TRBV7-2 and TRBJ2-5; the D is unclear. The sequencing input was naive CD4+ T cells from blood. The source of this sequence is a man younger than 40 with type 1 diabetes. CDR3 region: CASSLRRETQYF. DNA of the CDR3: TGTGCCAGCAGCTTGAGGCGAGAGACCCAGTACTTC.